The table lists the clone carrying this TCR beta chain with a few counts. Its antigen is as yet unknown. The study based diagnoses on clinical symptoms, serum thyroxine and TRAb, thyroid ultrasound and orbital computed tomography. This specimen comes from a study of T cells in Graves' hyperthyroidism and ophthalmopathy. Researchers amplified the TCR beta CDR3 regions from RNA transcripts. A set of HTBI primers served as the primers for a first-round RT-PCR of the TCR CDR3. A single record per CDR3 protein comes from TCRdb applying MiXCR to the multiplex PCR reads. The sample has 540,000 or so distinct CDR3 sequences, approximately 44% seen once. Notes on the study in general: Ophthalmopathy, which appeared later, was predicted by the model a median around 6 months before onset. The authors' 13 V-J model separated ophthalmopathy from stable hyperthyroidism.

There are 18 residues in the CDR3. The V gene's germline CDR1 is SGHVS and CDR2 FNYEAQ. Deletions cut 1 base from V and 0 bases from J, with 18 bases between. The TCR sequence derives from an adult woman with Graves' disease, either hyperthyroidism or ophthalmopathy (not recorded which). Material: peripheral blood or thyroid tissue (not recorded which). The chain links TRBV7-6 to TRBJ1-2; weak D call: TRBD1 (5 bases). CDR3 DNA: TGTGCCAGCAGCTTAGTGCCTAGGGGCAGGTCGGCTAACTATGGCTACACCTTC. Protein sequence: CASSLVPRGRSANYGYTF.